The entry that follows covers one TCR beta chain sequence. What this receptor recognizes is not known. Base qualities are not recorded, but no much larger clone differs from it by a single base. According to the study, the label for this sample's time point signals: cycle 1 day 1 (C1D1), immediately before nivolumab initiation. All trial patients had relapsed after autologous stem cell transplantation, with cohorts A, B and C differing in prior brentuximab vedotin exposure. Magnetic negative selection with a Miltenyi CD8+ T cell isolation kit was used to purify CD8+ T cells from thawed PBMCs. The trial cohort comprised some 60 patients with relapsed/refractory classical Hodgkin lymphoma whose best overall responses were complete response, partial response or progressive disease. Single-agent nivolumab was administered to trial patients in the multi-cohort phase II CheckMate 205 trial. An independent review committee assessed best overall response by applying the 2007 International Working Group response criteria. Trial PBMCs were collected just before the start of nivolumab (C1D1) and during therapy at cycle 2 day 1 and cycle 4 day 1. Peripheral blood was collected in 8 mL Vacutainer Cell Preparation Tubes, from which PBMCs were isolated by centrifugation and then cryopreserved. Purified CD4+ and CD8+ fractions were generated only in cases for which an additional PBMC sample was available. Magnetically labelled cells were removed on LS columns in a quadroMACS separator, and the flow-through was collected as the purified fraction.

Taken from the germline V gene, the CDR1 and CDR2 loops are SGHDT and YYEEEE. From cysteine to phenylalanine, the CDR3 is 16 amino acids long. Left in the record is the CDR3 DNA by itself, 48 bases read in frame from the first base. Trimming removed 4 bases from V and 4 bases from J; the gene matches leave 8 bases unexplained. Genomic DNA was isolated using the Qiagen DNeasy kit from unsorted PBMCs as well as from negatively selected CD4+ and CD8+ fractions. Amplification of TCR beta CDR3 regions was done by immunoSEQ multiplex PCR with primers that anneal to V and J segments. A synthetic immune receptor repertoire was used to minimize amplification bias, and any remaining bias was removed computationally after sequencing. Concerning the study's data processing: Custom Python scripts were used to quantify repertoire diversity as the Shannon entropy index. Unsorted, CD4+ and CD8+ repertoires were examined separately, except in combined analyses, for which CD4+ and CD8+ sequences were merged in silico. Clonal expansion was defined as at least a 2-fold frequency increase after treatment relative to C1D1, with a pseudocount of 0.5 for undetected baseline clones. Clones with 0 or 1 copy at C1D1 were classified as singleton clones, and clones with 2 or more copies were classified as non-singleton clones. Clones expanded in unsorted samples were annotated as CD4+, CD8+ or unknown by matching protein sequences in sorted samples from the same patient. Wilcoxon tests on paired samples were used to test diversity changes from C1D1 to C4D1. TCRdb holds this immuneACCESS table with in-frame rearrangements only. Some clones are missing; in checked studies, unresolved V genes explain under half, and the rest has no known cause. The V and J calls and clone size were taken over from that table, and D and trimming were inferred from the DNA. Counted in this sample were roughly 12,000 clones; approximately 79% of them appeared once. Around a quarter of the sample comes from the top ten.

The sample comes from a study of PD-1 blockade in classical Hodgkin lymphoma (dated by TCRdb to 2020 to 2022). Regarding the research as a whole: Nivolumab dosing was 3 mg/kg intravenously every 2 weeks, continuing until either disease progression or unacceptable toxicity. The study used TCR beta sequencing and CyTOF to define a peripheral blood immune signature of response to PD-1 blockade in classical Hodgkin lymphoma. The investigation overall reported the following: Trial patients achieving complete response had baseline diversity similar to newly diagnosed patients, whereas partial responders and progressors had significantly lower diversity. By C4D1, a significant rise was seen in CD4+ TCR diversity but not in CD8+ TCR diversity (p=0.0027 vs p=0.16), and the rise was most apparent among complete responders (p=0.02). Baseline TCR diversity was reported to be lower in newly diagnosed patients than in healthy donors and to be lower still in relapsed/refractory patients. Lower diversity was seen in patients whose nivolumab began less than 1 year after ASCT, and these patients were left out of later analyses so that immune reconstitution would not confound the results. The study covered only a single clinical trial cohort, and the causes of the repertoire differences, possibly disease activity or prior therapy, were still not defined.

The sequence was obtained from a human donor with classical Hodgkin lymphoma. The sample was CD8+ T cells from blood, taken at baseline. The chain links TRBV5-6 with TRBJ2-1; 10 bases in the junction line up with TRBD2. The DNA is TGTGCCAGCAGCCCGGGGACGGGACTAGCGTACAATGAGCAGTTCTTC. This codes for CASSPGTGLAYNEQFF.